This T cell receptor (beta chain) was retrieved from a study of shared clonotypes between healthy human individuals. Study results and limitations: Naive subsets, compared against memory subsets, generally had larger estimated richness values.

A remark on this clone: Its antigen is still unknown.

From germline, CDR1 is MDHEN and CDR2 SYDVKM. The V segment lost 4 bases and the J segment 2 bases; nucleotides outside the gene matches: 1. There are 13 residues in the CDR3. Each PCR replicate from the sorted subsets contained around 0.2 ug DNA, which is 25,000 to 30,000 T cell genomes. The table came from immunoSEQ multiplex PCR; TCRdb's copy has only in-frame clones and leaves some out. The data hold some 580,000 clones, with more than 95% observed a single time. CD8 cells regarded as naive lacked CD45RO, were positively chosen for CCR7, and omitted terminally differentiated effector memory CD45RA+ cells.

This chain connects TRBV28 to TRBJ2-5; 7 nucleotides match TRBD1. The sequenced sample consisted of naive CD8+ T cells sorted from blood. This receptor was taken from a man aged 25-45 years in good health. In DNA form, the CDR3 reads TGTGCCAGCAGTTGGGACAGTCAAGAGACCCAGTACTTC. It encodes CASSWDSQETQYF. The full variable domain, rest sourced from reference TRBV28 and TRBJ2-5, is DVKVTQSSRYLVKRTGEKVFLECVQDMDHENMFWYRQDPGLGLRLIYFSYDVKMKEKGDIPEGYSVSREKKERFSLILESASTNQTSMYLCASSWDSQETQYFGPGTRLLVL.